The 28 T cell receptor beta chains presented below share a single source sample, sequenced in a study of human T cells and chemical hapten exposure. Time point meaning: healthy volunteer bleed at 2 weeks. Blood, whole and unfractionated, served as the source for total RNA extraction. TCRdb used MiXCR to reprocess the RACE reads, holding one entry per CDR3 protein. The table lists over 85,000 distinct CDR3 sequences, just under 9% of them singletons, with about 3% in the top ten. Sequenced input: whole blood. These TCRs come from a female donor in good health. Some clones in this sample may be carry-over from other donors' samples.

This clonotype has a handful of counts. The chain recombines TRBV11-2 with TRBJ2-1; D gene unclear. V was clipped by 0 bases and J by 7 bases, with 10 bases between them. The CDR3 length is 14 residues. Per the germline V gene, CDR1 is SGHAT and CDR2 is FQNNGV. DNA for the CDR3: TGTGCCAGCAGCTTAGATTACGGTGGTAATGAGCAGTTCTTC. Encoded protein: CASSLDYGGNEQFF.

The V call is TRBV5-1, the J call TRBJ2-1; possibly TRBD1 or TRBD2 for D (6 bases each). CDR1 is SGHRS, CDR2 YFSETQ, per germline. V was clipped by 0 bases and J by 10 bases, with 11 bases between them. CDR3 length: 13 amino acids. This CDR3 is CASSLDGGREQFF. The CDR3 DNA is TGCGCCAGCAGCTTGGACGGGGGCCGCGAGCAGTTCTTC.

This clonotype was counted many times. J is TRBJ2-7 and V is TRBV29-1; D may be TRBD1 (6 bases). V dropped 4 bases and J dropped 7 bases, with 14 bases sitting between them. Germline V CDR1 and CDR2: SQVTM, ANQGSEA. The CDR3 length is 12 residues. The CDR3 DNA sequence: TGCAGCGTTGCGGGCGAGGGGGTAGAGCAGTACTTC. Residues: CSVAGEGVEQYF.

This clonotype was seen many times. The V and J genes are TRBV4-3 and TRBJ1-2, with D unresolved. The CDR3 runs to 12 residues. Germline CDR1 LGHNA, CDR2 YSLEER. V lost 1 base to trimming and J lost 0 bases, with 0 bases between them. The CDR3 bases are TGCGCCAGCAGCCAAGCTAACTATGGCTACACCTTC. Amino acid sequence: CASSQANYGYTF.

This clonotype has more than one count but fewer than ten. The genes are TRBV7-2 and TRBJ1-6; D is ambiguous. Germline CDR1 SGHTA, CDR2 FQGNSA. There are 14 residues in the CDR3. V was pared by 6 bases and J by 3 bases, with 9 bases between. Here the CDR3 reads CASSPGYYNSPLHF. CDR3 sequence (DNA): TGTGCCAGCAGTCCCGGGTACTATAATTCACCCCTCCACTTT.

J is TRBJ2-1 and V is TRBV24-1, with 8 positions matching TRBD2. CDR3 size: 14 residues. V gave up 6 bases and J gave up 6 bases; unmatched junction bases: 6. Germline V lookup: CDR1 KGHDR, CDR2 SFDVKD. In nucleotides, the CDR3 is TGTGCCACCAGTTATAGTCTAGCGGGCAATGAGCAGTTCTTC. Encoded protein: CATSYSLAGNEQFF.

This clonotype was detected ten times or more. The rearrangement joins TRBV7-3 to TRBJ1-1, with D uncertain. V was shortened by 0 bases and J by 5 bases, with 16 bases between the two germline ends. The germline V gene has CDR1 SGHTA and CDR2 FQGTGA. The CDR3 sequence is 16 residues long. CDR3 sequence (DNA): TGTGCCAGCAGCTTAACCCGCGCCGCTGAGGGTACTGAAGCTTTCTTT. It codes for CASSLTRAAEGTEAFF.

A few counts support this clonotype. The rearrangement links TRBV12-3 or TRBV12-4 to TRBJ1-1, with D unresolved. Trimming removed 3 bases from V and 2 bases from J, with 4 bases in between. The CDR3 contains 12 residues. CDR3 in DNA: TGTGCCAGCAGTTTCGGTAACACTGAAGCTTTCTTT. Translated, it gives CASSFGNTEAFF.

In this sample, this clonotype turned up many times. The J gene is TRBJ2-3, the V gene TRBV28, with D maybe TRBD1 (6 bases). V lost 6 bases and J 2 bases, leaving 15 bases between the germline ends. The CDR3 runs 15 residues. Germline assignment: CDR1 MDHEN and CDR2 SYDVKM. The CDR3 loop is CASSLQGPNTDTQYF. The CDR3 DNA reads TGTGCCAGCAGCCTTCAGGGGCCCAACACAGATACGCAGTATTTT.

The CDR3 sequence: CATSQTSGATNTGELFF. The CDR3 region has the DNA TGTGCCACCAGCCAGACTAGCGGGGCAACGAACACCGGGGAGCTGTTTTTT. The chain recombines TRBV24-1 with TRBJ2-2, with TRBD2 identical over 11 bases. CDR1 and CDR2 from the germline V gene are KGHDR and SFDVKD. Losses at the gene ends were 7 bases for V and 0 bases for J; bases not matched to a gene: 6. The CDR3 totals 17 residues.

This clonotype was recorded many times. The chain recombines TRBV29-1 with TRBJ2-3; D might be TRBD1 (6 bases). CDR3 length equals 13 residues. The V end was cut by 6 bases, the J end by 2 bases, with 12 bases between. Per germline, CDR1 SQVTM and CDR2 ANQGSEA. The CDR3 region has the DNA TGCAGCGTAGAGGACAGCTACACAGATACGCAGTATTTT. This codes for CSVEDSYTDTQYF.

Note on this clonotype: Since a much larger clone is just one base distant, this may be a read error. The rearrangement joins TRBV20-1 to TRBJ2-7, with a weak D call TRBD2 (6 bases). Germline V lookup: CDR1 DFQATT, CDR2 SNEGSKA (reference sequence). Trimming stripped 3 bases from V and 5 bases from J, with 23 bases between. The CDR3 sequence is 16 residues long. CDR3 in amino acids: CSARPVLASVRNEQYF. In DNA, the CDR3 is TGCAGTGCTAGGCCAGTATTGGCTAGCGTGAGAAACGAGCAGTACTTC.

The V call is TRBV14, the J call TRBJ1-5; D is unresolved. The CDR3 spans 12 residues. V lost 4 bases, J lost 1 base, and 2 bases lay in between. Per germline, CDR1 SGHDN and CDR2 FVKESK. CDR3 nucleotides: TGTGCCAGCAGCCTAAGCAATCAGCCCCAGCATTTT. This gives the protein CASSLSNQPQHF.

This clonotype was recorded at least ten times. The V call is TRBV6-2 or TRBV6-3, the J call TRBJ2-1; tentatively, D is TRBD2 (5 bases). Germline V gene data show CDR1 as MNHEY and CDR2 as SVGEGT. Trimming cost V 6 bases and J 2 bases, with 17 bases left between them. The CDR3 has 16 residues. CDR3 sequence: CASSPLAGPAYNEQFF. The CDR3 region has the DNA TGTGCCAGCAGCCCCCTGGCGGGCCCCGCCTACAATGAGCAGTTCTTC.

This sequence joins TRBV14 and TRBJ2-1; 11 bases match TRBD2. Germline-derived CDR1 and CDR2 are SGHDN and FVKESK. The CDR3 runs to 17 residues. Germline trimming cut 2 bases from V and 6 bases from J; bases unmatched to any gene: 9. The CDR3 nucleotides are TGTGCCAGCAGCCAAACCCCTAGCGGGAGGTCCGCCAATGAGCAGTTCTTC. Protein product: CASSQTPSGRSANEQFF.

In this sample, this clonotype turned up many times. The V and J genes are TRBV7-3 and TRBJ2-2; a weak D match, TRBD1 (6 bases). This CDR3 has 13 residues. The ends were cut back, 3 bases at V and 5 bases at J, with 7 bases in the middle. CDR1 is SGHTA, CDR2 FQGTGA, per germline. The CDR3 loop is CASSFQGTGELFF. The CDR3 nucleotides are TGTGCCAGCAGCTTTCAGGGGACCGGGGAGCTGTTTTTT.

This clonotype was picked up a small number of times. This chain connects TRBV29-1 to TRBJ1-1, with D uncertain. The CDR3 runs 13 residues. Germline V gene data show CDR1 as SQVTM and CDR2 as ANQGSEA. V gave up 4 bases and J gave up 0 bases, with 9 bases separating them. CDR3 nucleotide sequence: TGCAGCGTTGTGCCCCGGATGAACACTGAAGCTTTCTTT. Amino acids: CSVVPRMNTEAFF.

This clonotype has a count of ten or more. The chain has TRBV4-3 and TRBJ1-6, with D perhaps matching TRBD1 (5 bases). The CDR3 has 17 residues. The germline V gene has CDR1 LGHNA and CDR2 YSLEER. V was cut by 0 bases and J by 6 bases, with 15 bases left in between. In DNA form, the CDR3 reads TGCGCCAGCAGCCAAGATCGGGGACGTATTATTAATTCACCCCTCCACTTT. As protein: CASSQDRGRIINSPLHF.

V is TRBV5-5 and J is TRBJ1-3; 10 positions agree with TRBD1. The CDR3 extends over 15 amino acids. Germline loops: CDR1 SGHKS, CDR2 YYEKEE (reference sequence). Trimming took 4 bases from V and 2 from J; bases not matched to a gene: 3. CDR3 in amino acids: CASSPGTGAGNTIYF. Written as DNA, the CDR3 is TGTGCCAGCAGCCCCGGGACAGGGGCTGGAAACACCATATATTTT.

The rearrangement uses TRBV18 and TRBJ2-7; perhaps D is TRBD1 or TRBD2 (5 bases each). Germline values: CDR1 KGHSH, CDR2 LQKENI. V shed 2 bases and J shed 7 bases, with 12 bases lying between them. The CDR3 sequence is 13 residues long. In DNA, the CDR3 is TGTGCCAGCTCACCATTGGGGGTGTCGGAGCAGTACTTC. Protein: CASSPLGVSEQYF.

This clonotype was counted at least ten times. The V gene is TRBV20-1, the J gene TRBJ2-3; 11 nucleotides match TRBD2. Germline loops: CDR1 DFQATT, CDR2 SNEGSKA (reference sequence). V was pared by 3 bases and J by 2 bases, with 7 bases of the junction left unmatched. The CDR3 has 16 residues. The CDR3 here is CSARLAGGGATDTQYF. Here the CDR3 DNA reads TGCAGTGCTAGGCTAGCGGGAGGTGGTGCCACAGATACGCAGTATTTT.

The chain recombines TRBV24-1 with TRBJ1-2; D possibly corresponds to TRBD1 (6 bases). V lost 4 bases and J lost 3, with 14 bases in between. This CDR3 has 15 residues. From germline, CDR1 is KGHDR and CDR2 SFDVKD. In DNA, the CDR3 is TGTGCCACCAGTGACAATACAGGGTATGACTATGGCTACACCTTC. Its protein product is CATSDNTGYDYGYTF.

The chain combines TRBV9 with TRBJ2-3; no firm D call. CDR1 and CDR2 from the germline V gene are SGDLS and YYNGEE. The CDR3 is 14 amino acids. The V and J ends lost 0 bases and 12 bases respectively, with 17 bases between them. In nucleotides, the CDR3 is TGTGCCAGCAGCGTAGGTGAAGGGCCCCCCGCTCAGTATTTT. Its translation: CASSVGEGPPAQYF.

The rearrangement uses TRBV20-1 and TRBJ1-4; no clear D gene. CDR1 and CDR2 (germline): DFQATT, SNEGSKA (reference sequence). This CDR3 spans 13 amino acids. The V end was cut by 0 bases, the J end by 7 bases, with 9 bases between. CDR3 sequence: CSARDLEIEKLFF. The CDR3 nucleotides read TGCAGTGCTAGAGATCTCGAGATTGAAAAACTGTTTTTT.

The genes are TRBV7-9 and TRBJ2-7; 8 nucleotides match TRBD2. The V segment lost 1 base and the J segment 7 bases; nucleotides outside the gene matches: 3. Looked up from germline, CDR1 is SEHNR and CDR2 is FQNEAQ (reference sequence). This CDR3 has 13 residues. The CDR3 nucleotides are TGTGCCAGCAGCTTAGACGGGAGGGATGAGCAGTACTTC. As protein: CASSLDGRDEQYF. Together with reference TRBV7-9 and TRBJ2-7, the CDR3 gives the full variable domain: DTGVSQNPRHKITKRGQNVTFRCDPISEHNRLYWYRQTLGQGPEFLTYFQNEAQLEKSRLLSDRFSAERPKGSFSTLEIQRTEQGDSAMYLCASSLDGRDEQYFGPGTRLTVT.

This clonotype has more than one count but fewer than ten. The CDR3, as DNA: TGTGCCAGCAGTGTGGGCAGGGGGTCCGACACTGAAGCTTTCTTT. Protein: CASSVGRGSDTEAFF. The J gene is TRBJ1-1, the V gene TRBV2; 7 nucleotides match TRBD1. The CDR3 is 15 residues long. Germline V gene data show CDR1 as SNHLY and CDR2 as FYNNEI. V lost 4 bases, J lost 3 bases, and 8 bases stayed unmatched.

This clonotype was found a few times. The V and J genes are TRBV7-9 and TRBJ2-1; 11 bases fit TRBD2. In germline, CDR1 is SEHNR, CDR2 FQNEAQ (reference sequence). The V segment lost 0 bases and the J segment 7 bases; nucleotides outside the gene matches: 8. The CDR3 loop spans 17 amino acids. CDR3 sequence (DNA): TGTGCCAGCAGCTTAGCCTTTGCTAGCGGGAGGCAGAATGAGCAGTTCTTC. It codes for CASSLAFASGRQNEQFF. Drawing the rest from reference TRBV7-9 and TRBJ2-1, the complete variable domain is DTGVSQNPRHKITKRGQNVTFRCDPISEHNRLYWYRQTLGQGPEFLTYFQNEAQLEKSRLLSDRFSAERPKGSFSTLEIQRTEQGDSAMYLCASSLAFASGRQNEQFFGPGTRLTVL.

The chain is built from TRBV28 and TRBJ2-5; D unclear. V dropped 3 bases and J dropped 7 bases, with 12 bases sitting between them. Germline CDR1 and CDR2: MDHEN and SYDVKM. CDR3 size: 13 residues. In DNA, the CDR3 is TGTGCCAGCAGTTTTGGTGTAGCTGGGACCCAGTACTTC. This sequence encodes CASSFGVAGTQYF.